The rows below give T cell receptor beta chains drawn from one sample of a study of blood T cell repertoires in COVID-19. Sequencing used immunoSEQ multiplex PCR; TCRdb keeps in-frame clones, though not all of them. The sample has about 330,000 clones, approximately 88% seen once. The sample taken for sequencing was peripheral blood. The receptors here all came from a woman in her forties or fifties with active or convalescent COVID-19. Each CDR3 is given with its conserved first and last residue.

v_call cdr3_aa
TRBV7-7 CASSPDRGQNYGYTF
TRBV5-1 CASSVGGAGTDTQYF
TRBV5-1 CASRRTDGTALLNTEAFF
TRBV18 CASSPASYNSPLHF
TRBV14 CASSLRPGQRLAATYEQYF
TRBV10-3 CAISEEGTLSEKLFF
TRBV11-2 CASSLERVNSPLHF
TRBV10-3 CAISISLTDPSEAFF
TRBV30 CARTSNTAFITEAFF
TRBV5-6 CASSLLGDNEQFF
TRBV29-1 CSVVADSGSYGYTF
TRBV6-5 CASSYSARGRGETQYF
TRBV12-3/TRBV12-4 CASSSGQGQPQHF
TRBV3-1/TRBV3-2 CASSQLTSGRVERSGANVLTF
TRBV4-2 CASSQQTGVDTEAFF
TRBV2 CASSEGAGYSYNEQFF
TRBV7-9 CASSFPRDRGYPARYEQYF
TRBV28 CASSFRGRDTQYF
TRBV12-5 CASGRGTSGPNEQFF
TRBV6-4 CASSANRENSPLHF
TRBV4-2 CASSRTLSQPNQPQHF
TRBV18 CASSPPIGARVQETQYF
TRBV7-2 CASSLSASGYEQYF
TRBV30 CAWSVRTSGAYEQYF
TRBV24-1 CATSDDQRLFF
TRBV6-5 CASSPGQGDYGYTF
TRBV6-5 CASSYSGLGPNEQYF
TRBV5-1 CASSTRGSTDTQYF